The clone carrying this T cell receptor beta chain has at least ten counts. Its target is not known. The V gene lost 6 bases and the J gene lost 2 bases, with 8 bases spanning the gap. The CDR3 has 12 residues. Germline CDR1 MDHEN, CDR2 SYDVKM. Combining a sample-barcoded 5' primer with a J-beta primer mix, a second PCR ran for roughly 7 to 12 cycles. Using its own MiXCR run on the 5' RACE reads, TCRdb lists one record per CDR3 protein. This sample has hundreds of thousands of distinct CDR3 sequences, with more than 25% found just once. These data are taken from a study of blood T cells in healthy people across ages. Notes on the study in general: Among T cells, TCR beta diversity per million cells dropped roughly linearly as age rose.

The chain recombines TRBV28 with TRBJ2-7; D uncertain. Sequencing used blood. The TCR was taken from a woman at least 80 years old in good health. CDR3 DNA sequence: TGTGCCAGCAGAACTACAGCCTACGAGCAGTACTTC. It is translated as CASRTTAYEQYF. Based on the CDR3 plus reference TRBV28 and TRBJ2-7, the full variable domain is DVKVTQSSRYLVKRTGEKVFLECVQDMDHENMFWYRQDPGLGLRLIYFSYDVKMKEKGDIPEGYSVSREKKERFSLILESASTNQTSMYLCASRTTAYEQYFGPGTRLTVT.